This entry features one TCR beta chain sequence. Its target is not known. Each CDR3 protein gets one entry after TCRdb re-called the RT-PCR reads with MiXCR. This sample has 500,000 to 700,000 distinct CDR3 sequences, with roughly 25% found just once. This entry is derived from a study of response to subunit inactivated influenza vaccine. General study findings and limits: It was the authors' suggestion that each seasonal influenza vaccination recruits few new T cells.

Germline trimming cut 7 bases from V and 9 bases from J; bases unmatched to any gene: 7. The germline V gene encodes CDR1 SNHLY and CDR2 FYNNEI. The CDR3 is 15 amino acids. The same data also contributed to another study, on T cells expressing NK-cell markers. That paper adds: As the method of synthesis, 5'RACE template switching with UMIs yielded TCR beta cDNA. Most of the eight sequenced donors were HCMV-seropositive; one was seronegative. The leading position in the CD3+CD56-NKG2C+ fraction of four donors also went to these clonotypes. Clarity on HCMV specificity was lacking for the expanded NKG2C+ T cell clones.

Here the sequenced sample was CD4+ T cells sorted from PBMCs, taken 11 to 12 days after vaccination. This chain joins TRBV2 and TRBJ2-1; 15 bases align to TRBD2. This clonotype was sampled from a man over 45 who received an inactivated influenza vaccine. Here the CDR3 reads CASTGTSGGTGEQFF. The CDR3 nucleotides are TGTGCCAGCACTGGGACTAGCGGGGGGACTGGTGAGCAGTTCTTC.